This passage covers 28 T cell receptor beta chains from one sample sequenced in a study of T-cell reconstitution after alpha-beta-depleted transplantation in children. Library preparation (for TCRbeta) was performed with unique molecular identifiers. TCRdb recomputed calls from the PCR reads with MiXCR, one row per CDR3 protein. Among 450,000 to 500,000 distinct CDR3 sequences listed, 12% were seen once. The sequences come from PBMCs from the stem cell graft donor, collected from the stem cell graft. Receptors were obtained from a human donor who donated a stem cell graft to a child with combined immunodeficiency.

This clonotype was seen only a few times. This chain connects TRBV11-2 to TRBJ2-7; 10 bases agree with TRBD2. After removal of 3 bases from V and 5 bases from J, the junction contained 7 bases not matched to a gene. The CDR3 totals 15 residues. Germline assignment: CDR1 SGHAT and CDR2 FQNNGV. The chain's CDR3 is CASSFRGLALNEQYF. CDR3 bases: TGTGCCAGCAGCTTTAGGGGACTAGCGCTCAACGAGCAGTACTTC.

Ten or more counts support this clonotype. The chain uses TRBV11-1 and TRBJ2-7; a possible D gene is TRBD2 (5 bases). Looked up from germline, CDR1 is SGHAT and CDR2 is FQDESV (reference sequence). V was trimmed by 0 bases and J by 3 bases, leaving 12 bases between them. The CDR3 contains 15 residues. This CDR3 reads CASSLAQTILYEQYF. The CDR3 region has the DNA TGTGCCAGCAGCTTAGCGCAGACTATCCTCTACGAGCAGTACTTC.

With regard to this clonotype: This may come from a read error, since a much larger clone is one base off. The chain recombines TRBV6-5 with TRBJ1-2, with a tentative D call TRBD1 (5 bases). Germline CDR1 reads MNHEY; CDR2 reads SVGAGI. The CDR3 spans 15 residues. The CDR3 DNA is TGTGCCAGCAGTTACTCCGTGGGACGGAGCTATGGCTACGCCTTC. Translating it yields CASSYSVGRSYGYAF.

This clonotype was counted a few times. The chain uses TRBV6-2 or TRBV6-3 and TRBJ2-3; D uncertain. Germline CDR1 reads MNHEY; CDR2 reads SVGEGT. The CDR3 has 14 amino acids. Trimming removed 4 bases at V and 6 bases at J, with 14 bases between. CDR3 amino acids: CASSFSVLGDTQYF. CDR3 DNA: TGTGCCAGCAGTTTTTCGGTGCTAGGGGATACGCAGTATTTT.

J is TRBJ1-4 and V is TRBV6-2 or TRBV6-3; the D gene is possibly TRBD1 (5 bases). This CDR3 is 15 amino acids long. CDR1 is MNHEY, CDR2 SVGEGT, per germline. V was cut by 4 bases and J by 8 bases, with 17 bases left in between. The CDR3: CASSSGPEGGEKLFF. The CDR3 region has the DNA TGTGCCAGCAGTTCGGGGCCCGAAGGAGGCGAAAAACTGTTTTTT.

This chain joins TRBV20-1 and TRBJ2-1; 10 bases fit TRBD2. CDR3 size: 15 residues. Germline CDR1 reads DFQATT; CDR2 reads SNEGSKA (reference sequence). Trimming took 3 bases from V and 3 from J; bases not matched to a gene: 5. DNA for the CDR3: TGCAGTGCTAGTCCGGGGACTAGCGACTACAATGAGCAGTTCTTC. It specifies CSASPGTSDYNEQFF.

The chain has TRBV16 and TRBJ2-7, with a tentative D call TRBD2 (6 bases). V was cut by 8 bases and J by 2 bases, with 25 bases left in between. Germline values: CDR1 KGHSY, CDR2 FQNENV. The CDR3 extends over 17 amino acids. The CDR3 bases are TGTGCCAGCTGCAAGGAGGTTGGGGTAGCGGAGACCTACGAGCAGTACTTC. Protein product: CASCKEVGVAETYEQYF.

This clonotype appeared many times. The J gene is TRBJ2-1, the V gene TRBV29-1; TRBD2 agrees at 7 bases. CDR3 length: 16 residues. The germline CDR1 and CDR2 sequences are SQVTM and ANQGSEA. The V segment lost 3 bases and the J segment 2 bases; nucleotides outside the gene matches: 10. This CDR3 reads CSVDLLASGTYNEQFF. The CDR3 DNA is TGCAGCGTTGACCTATTGGCTAGCGGTACCTACAATGAGCAGTTCTTC.

The sample holds many counts of this clonotype. The rearrangement uses TRBV12-3 or TRBV12-4 and TRBJ2-7, with D maybe TRBD2 (6 bases). CDR3 size: 13 residues. V shed 3 bases and J shed 4 bases, with 10 bases lying between them. CDR3 DNA sequence: TGTGCCAGCAGTTTGCCCGCGGGGTACGAGCAGTACTTC. Amino acids: CASSLPAGYEQYF.

This clonotype showed up just a few times. This sequence joins TRBV3-1 and TRBJ2-5; D may be TRBD2 (5 bases). Germline loops: CDR1 LGHDT, CDR2 YNNKEL (reference sequence). With 0 bases removed from V and 7 bases from J, the gap between germline ends came to 15 bases. This CDR3 spans 15 amino acids. CDR3 nucleotide sequence: TGTGCCAGCAGCCAAGACGGAGGTGGGATTGGGACCCAGTACTTC. It specifies CASSQDGGGIGTQYF.

V gene TRBV12-3 or TRBV12-4 combines with J gene TRBJ1-1, with 7 bases fitting TRBD1. With V trimmed by 5 bases and J by 1 base, 10 bases remained unmatched. The CDR3 totals 16 residues. In DNA form, the CDR3 reads TGTGCCAGCAGTAACAGGGGCTCCACTGGGAACACTGAAGCTTTCTTT. As protein: CASSNRGSTGNTEAFF.

The chain uses TRBV3-1 and TRBJ2-1; TRBD2 matches 8 bases. Trimming cost V 0 bases and J 5 bases; bases outside gene matches: 9. Germline loops: CDR1 LGHDT, CDR2 YNNKEL (reference sequence). The CDR3 contains 17 residues. The CDR3 nucleotides are TGTGCCAGCAGCCAAGACAGCGGGAGAATGCCCGACAATGAGCAGTTCTTC. This codes for CASSQDSGRMPDNEQFF.

The chain couples TRBV3-1 to TRBJ2-5; TRBD1 agrees at 9 bases. V was pared by 0 bases and J by 5 bases, with 7 bases of the junction left unmatched. The length of the CDR3 is 16 residues. Germline CDR1 and CDR2: LGHDT and YNNKEL (reference sequence). The CDR3 DNA reads as TGTGCCAGCAGCCAAGATGTGGGACAGGGTCGTGAGACCCAGTACTTC. Its protein product is CASSQDVGQGRETQYF.

The rearrangement uses TRBV7-9 and TRBJ2-2; unclear D gene. The CDR3 spans 14 residues. Germline CDR1 reads SEHNR; CDR2 reads FQNEAQ (reference sequence). Trimming pared 4 bases from V and 6 bases from J, leaving 12 bases between. Written as DNA, the CDR3 is TGTGCCAGCAGCTCCCCCACTAAATCCGGGGAGCTGTTTTTT. Translating gives CASSSPTKSGELFF.

This clonotype was seen only a few times. The V gene is TRBV6-1, the J gene TRBJ2-2, with TRBD1 as a possible D gene (5 bases). Germline V gene sequence: CDR1 MNHNS, CDR2 SASEGT. This CDR3 has 16 amino acids. V lost 6 bases and J lost 1, with 15 bases in between. CDR3 region: CASRSRAYGNTGELFF. Written as DNA, the CDR3 is TGTGCCAGCAGGTCCAGGGCGTACGGGAACACCGGGGAGCTGTTTTTT.

Many counts were recorded for this clonotype. The J gene is TRBJ2-7, the V gene TRBV7-9; no definite D call. Between the trimmed V and J ends, which lost 2 bases and 6 bases, there was a span of 5 bases. CDR1 and CDR2 (germline): SEHNR, FQNEAQ (reference sequence). The CDR3 totals 11 residues. The CDR3, as DNA: TGTGCCAGCAGCTTAATCTTCGAGCAGTACTTC. Encoded protein: CASSLIFEQYF. The variable domain in full, with the rest retrieved from reference TRBV7-9 and TRBJ2-7, is DTGVSQNPRHKITKRGQNVTFRCDPISEHNRLYWYRQTLGQGPEFLTYFQNEAQLEKSRLLSDRFSAERPKGSFSTLEIQRTEQGDSAMYLCASSLIFEQYFGPGTRLTVT.

The chain joins TRBV11-2 to TRBJ2-7; D is undetermined. Germline CDR1 SGHAT, CDR2 FQNNGV. This CDR3 is built from 13 residues. The germline V and J ends were trimmed by 3 bases and 2 bases, with 8 bases remaining between them. CDR3 amino acids: CASSFRSPYEQYF. The CDR3 coding sequence is TGTGCCAGCAGCTTCCGTTCTCCCTACGAGCAGTACTTC.

The chain is built from TRBV24-1 and TRBJ1-5; D is uncertain. Germline V gives CDR1 KGHDR, CDR2 SFDVKD. The CDR3 is 13 amino acids. Trimming took 6 bases from V and 6 from J, leaving 11 bases between them. The CDR3 spells CATSFGDVQPQHF. In nucleotides, the CDR3 is TGTGCCACCAGTTTCGGGGATGTTCAGCCCCAGCATTTT.

This clonotype appeared many times. CDR3 sequence (DNA): TGTGCCAGCAGCTTCGCAGGGGGATCAGGGGAGCTGTTTTTT. Amino acid sequence: CASSFAGGSGELFF. The V gene is TRBV7-3, the J gene TRBJ2-2; 7 bases fit TRBD1. The germline V gene has CDR1 SGHTA and CDR2 FQGTGA. The CDR3 has 14 residues. The junction had 6 bases not matched to a gene; V was cut back by 3 bases and J by 8 bases.

The J gene is TRBJ1-3, the V gene TRBV15; 10 bases map to TRBD1. The length of the CDR3 is 16 residues. The junction had 10 bases not matched to a gene; V was cut back by 0 bases and J by 11 bases. Germline CDR1 is LNHNV and CDR2 is YYDKDF (reference sequence). The CDR3 is CATSRERTGGRRAIYF. In DNA, the CDR3 is TGTGCCACCAGCAGAGAGAGGACAGGGGGGCGACGGGCCATATATTTT.

The rearrangement joins TRBV29-1 to TRBJ2-7; 7 bases map to TRBD1. V was clipped by 0 bases and J by 2 bases; unmatched bases: 7. Germline lookup yields CDR1 SQVTM and CDR2 ANQGSEA. The CDR3 is 15 amino acids. CDR3 residues: CSVEDHTGDTYEQYF. The CDR3 coding sequence is TGCAGCGTTGAAGATCATACAGGGGATACCTACGAGCAGTACTTC.

The J gene is TRBJ1-5, the V gene TRBV27; D gene ambiguous. Germline lookup yields CDR1 MNHEY and CDR2 SMNVEV (reference sequence). The CDR3 totals 15 residues. V lost 4 bases and J 3 bases, leaving 13 bases between the germline ends. The CDR3 nucleotides are TGTGCCAGCAGTTCTGCGGCGGTTCCCAATCAGCCCCAGCATTTT. It codes for CASSSAAVPNQPQHF.

In its sample, this clonotype was seen many times. CDR3 amino acids: CASGLVRQVFSDSGANVLTF. Written as DNA, the CDR3 is TGTGCTAGTGGTTTGGTACGTCAAGTTTTTTCCGACTCTGGGGCCAACGTCCTGACTTTC. The rearrangement joins TRBV12-5 to TRBJ2-6; unclear D gene. Germline V gene data show CDR1 as LGHNT and CDR2 as FRNRAP. Between the trimmed V and J ends, which lost 0 bases and 0 bases, there was a span of 18 bases. This CDR3 comprises 20 residues.

This clonotype was observed a handful of times. The gene calls are TRBV20-1 and TRBJ1-1; TRBD1 is a possible D gene (5 bases). CDR1 and CDR2 (germline): DFQATT, SNEGSKA (reference sequence). The CDR3 contains 14 residues. Trimming left V 5 bases short and J 3 bases short, with 16 bases between. CDR3 amino acids: CSALVGAWDTEAFF. The CDR3 DNA reads as TGCAGTGCTCTAGTAGGGGCTTGGGACACTGAAGCTTTCTTT.

This chain connects TRBV7-8 to TRBJ2-1; 9 bases map to TRBD2. Looked up from germline, CDR1 is SGHVS and CDR2 is FQNEAQ. J was trimmed by 6 bases and V by 4 bases; bases with no gene match: 10. The CDR3 covers 16 residues. The CDR3 DNA follows: TGTGCCAGCAGCTCTACAGCGGGGGGCCTCGGCAATGAGCAGTTCTTC. It translates to CASSSTAGGLGNEQFF. Filled out from reference TRBV7-8 and TRBJ2-1, the complete variable domain reads GAGVSQSPRYKVAKRGQDVALRCDPISGHVSLFWYQQALGQGPEFLTYFQNEAQLDKSGLPSDRFFAERPEGSVSTLKIQRTQQEDSAVYLCASSSTAGGLGNEQFFGPGTRLTVL.

This chain uses TRBV2 with TRBJ2-7; the match to TRBD1 covers 8 bases. CDR1 and CDR2 (germline): SNHLY, FYNNEI. The V segment lost 6 bases and the J segment 5 bases; nucleotides outside the gene matches: 9. The CDR3 loop spans 14 amino acids. The CDR3 DNA follows: TGTGCCAGCAGCGGGACAGGTGGTTTCAACGAGCAGTACTTC. As protein: CASSGTGGFNEQYF.

The chain employs TRBV6-5 and TRBJ2-3; 7 bases map to TRBD2. CDR1 MNHEY and CDR2 SVGAGI come from the germline V gene. The V segment lost 7 bases and the J segment 1 base; nucleotides outside the gene matches: 5. The CDR3 is 14 residues long. CDR3 residues: CASISGGGTDTQYF. DNA for the CDR3: TGTGCCAGCATTTCGGGGGGAGGCACAGATACGCAGTATTTT.

The chain joins TRBV9 to TRBJ2-5, with a possible D match to TRBD1 (7 bases). The CDR3 spans 14 residues. Germline V gene data show CDR1 as SGDLS and CDR2 as YYNGEE. Trimming cost V 2 bases and J 1 base, with 9 bases left between them. The CDR3 spells CASSVQGGQETQYF. CDR3 DNA sequence: TGTGCCAGCAGCGTTCAGGGGGGCCAAGAGACCCAGTACTTC.